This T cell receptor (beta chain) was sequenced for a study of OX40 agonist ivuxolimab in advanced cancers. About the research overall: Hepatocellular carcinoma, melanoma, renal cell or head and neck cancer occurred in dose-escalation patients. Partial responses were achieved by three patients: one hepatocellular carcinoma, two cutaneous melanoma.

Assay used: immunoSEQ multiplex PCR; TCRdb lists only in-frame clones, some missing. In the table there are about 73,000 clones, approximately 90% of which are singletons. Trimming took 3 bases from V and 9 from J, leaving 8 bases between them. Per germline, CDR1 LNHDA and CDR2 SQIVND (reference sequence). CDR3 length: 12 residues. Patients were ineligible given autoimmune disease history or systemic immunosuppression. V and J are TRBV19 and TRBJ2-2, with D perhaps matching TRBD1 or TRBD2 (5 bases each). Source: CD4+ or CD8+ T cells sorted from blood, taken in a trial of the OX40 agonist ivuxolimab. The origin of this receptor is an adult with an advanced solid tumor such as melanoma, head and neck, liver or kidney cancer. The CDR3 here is CASSIGARELFF. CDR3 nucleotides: TGTGCCAGTAGTATCGGGGCCCGGGAGCTGTTTTTT. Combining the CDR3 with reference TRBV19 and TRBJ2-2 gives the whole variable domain DGGITQSPKYLFRKEGQNVTLSCEQNLNHDAMYWYRQDPGQGLRLIYYSQIVNDFQKGDIAEGYSVSREKKESFPLTVTSAQKNPTAFYLCASSIGARELFFGEGSRLTVL.